The 14 T cell receptor beta chains in this list originate from one sample, sequenced in a study of blood T cell repertoires in COVID-19 (TCRdb year 2020). Libraries were made using the immunoSEQ multiplex PCR assay. TCRdb holds this immuneACCESS table with in-frame rearrangements only. Some clones are missing; in checked studies, unresolved V genes explain under half, and the rest has no known cause. The sample has over 200,000 clones on record, 81% of them singletons. 6% to 9.5% of the sample is in the top ten clones. The sequencing input was peripheral blood. The receptors here all came from a woman of 80 years or more with acute or convalescent COVID-19.

This chain links TRBV11-2 with TRBJ2-3; D is ambiguous. V was clipped by 2 bases and J by 1 base, with 13 bases between them. The CDR3 consists of 16 residues. Germline values: CDR1 SGHAT, CDR2 FQNNGV. This CDR3 is CASSLNGNRGTDTQYF. The CDR3 bases are TGTGCCAGCAGCTTAAACGGAAATCGGGGCACAGATACGCAGTATTTT.

This clone was recorded at least ten times. The chain combines TRBV7-8 with TRBJ2-7; D not certain. The CDR3 is 15 amino acids. CDR1 SGHVS and CDR2 FQNEAQ come from the germline V gene. V was trimmed by 7 bases and J by 0 bases, leaving 16 bases between them. This CDR3 is CASTDFKRSSYEQYF. The CDR3, as DNA: TGTGCCAGCACCGACTTCAAAAGGAGCTCCTACGAGCAGTACTTC.

This clone was found once. The chain recombines TRBV19 with TRBJ2-1; tentative D call: TRBD2 (7 bases). The length of the CDR3 is 15 residues. Per germline, CDR1 LNHDA and CDR2 SQIVND (reference sequence). With 7 bases removed from V and 5 bases from J, the gap between germline ends came to 18 bases. CDR3 region: CASNRRDGGHNEQFF. CDR3 DNA: TGTGCCAGTAACCGGCGGGACGGGGGGCACAATGAGCAGTTCTTC.

The rearrangement uses TRBV29-1 and TRBJ1-5, with 7 nucleotides matching TRBD1. CDR1 and CDR2 from the germline V gene are SQVTM and ANQGSEA. The CDR3 totals 17 residues. Unmatched junction bases numbered 9, after V lost 1 base and J lost 0 bases. Here the CDR3 reads CSVEVPTGTVSNQPQHF. The CDR3 nucleotides are TGCAGCGTTGAAGTCCCCACCGGGACAGTTAGCAATCAGCCCCAGCATTTT.

This sequence joins TRBV29-1 and TRBJ1-2, with D perhaps matching TRBD1 (6 bases). Germline CDR1 is SQVTM and CDR2 is ANQGSEA. This CDR3 is 14 amino acids long. V was clipped by 7 bases and J by 2 bases, with 17 bases between them. CDR3 in DNA: TGCAGCGCCCATAATGGCCAGGGGAACTATGGCTACACCTTC. It specifies CSAHNGQGNYGYTF.

The chain carries TRBV7-2 and TRBJ2-7; 10 nucleotides line up with TRBD2. Trimming cost V 4 bases and J 2 bases; bases outside gene matches: 8. The V gene's germline CDR1 is SGHTA and CDR2 FQGNSA. The CDR3 spans 16 residues. The CDR3 DNA sequence: TGTGCCAGCAGCTCCGAGCTAGCGGGAGCTCCCTACGAGCAGTACTTC. It encodes CASSSELAGAPYEQYF.

The chain uses TRBV9 and TRBJ1-4; TRBD1 aligns across 12 bases. This CDR3 has 16 amino acids. In germline, CDR1 is SGDLS, CDR2 YYNGEE. J was trimmed by 8 bases and V by 0 bases; bases with no gene match: 5. The CDR3 nucleotides are TGTGCCAGCAGCGTAGGGGACAGGGGGCGCGGCGAAAAACTGTTTTTT. This encodes CASSVGDRGRGEKLFF.

The chain uses TRBV6-5 and TRBJ1-6, with a tentative D call TRBD1 (5 bases). V lost 2 bases and J lost 0, with 5 bases in between. The CDR3 sequence is 15 residues long. CDR1 and CDR2 from the germline V gene are MNHEY and SVGAGI. The CDR3 DNA follows: TGTGCCAGCAGTTACAGGGGCTCCTATAATTCACCCCTCCACTTT. Protein: CASSYRGSYNSPLHF.

This clone was counted a single time. V is TRBV7-8 and J is TRBJ2-5; a possible D gene is TRBD2 (7 bases). The V and J ends lost 5 bases and 5 bases respectively, with 15 bases between them. Germline loops: CDR1 SGHVS, CDR2 FQNEAQ. The CDR3 has 14 residues. CDR3 loop: CASSGGGKWETQYF. In DNA form, the CDR3 reads TGTGCCAGCAGCGGGGGGGGCAAATGGGAGACCCAGTACTTC.

Written as DNA, the CDR3 is TGTGCCAGCAGCTTAGTATTCCAGGGTCTCACCTTC. Encoded protein: CASSLVFQGLTF. The V and J genes are TRBV11-2 and TRBJ1-2; tentative D call: TRBD1 (5 bases). V lost 1 base, J lost 13 bases, and 13 bases lay in between. CDR3 size: 12 residues. CDR1 and CDR2 (germline): SGHAT, FQNNGV.

This clone has ten or more counts. The chain employs TRBV5-6 and TRBJ1-5; maybe TRBD1 (6 bases). This CDR3 contains 14 residues. Germline CDR1 and CDR2: SGHDT and YYEEEE. V was trimmed by 0 bases and J by 9 bases, leaving 13 bases between them. DNA for the CDR3: TGTGCCAGCAGCTTGGGTCAGGGGAAAGGGCCCCAGCATTTT. It translates to CASSLGQGKGPQHF.

The chain recombines TRBV15 with TRBJ2-5; 7 nucleotides agree with TRBD2. CDR1 is LNHNV and CDR2 is YYDKDF in the germline V gene (reference sequence). V lost 1 base to trimming and J lost 9 bases; unmatched junction nucleotides: 11. The CDR3 length is 15 residues. For the CDR3, the DNA is TGTGCCACCAGCAGAGGAGGTGGGGCCAGCGGGGCCCAGTACTTC. Its protein is CATSRGGGASGAQYF.

The chain recombines TRBV30 with TRBJ1-1, with D possibly TRBD1 on 6 matching bases. V dropped 7 bases and J dropped 5 bases, with 8 bases sitting between them. Germline V gene data show CDR1 as GTSNPN and CDR2 as SVGIG (reference sequence). The CDR3 contains 10 residues. In nucleotides, the CDR3 is TGTGCCTTAACAGGGACTGAAGCTTTCTTT. It encodes CALTGTEAFF.

The CDR3 sequence is CATLQGANGYTF. In DNA, the CDR3 is TGTGCCACCCTACAGGGGGCTAATGGCTACACCTTC. The chain uses TRBV6-5 and TRBJ1-2, with TRBD1 identical over 9 bases. The trim removed 10 bases at V and 6 bases at J, leaving 6 bases unmatched. CDR1 MNHEY and CDR2 SVGAGI come from the germline V gene. This CDR3 is 12 amino acids long.